The following is a T cell receptor beta chain sequence with its context. The data are from a study of blood T cell repertoires in COVID-19. This CDR3 is 14 amino acids long. The V segment lost 6 bases and the J segment 0 bases; nucleotides outside the gene matches: 3. CDR1 and CDR2 (germline): LNHDA, SQIVND (reference sequence). Assay: immunoSEQ multiplex PCR; the TCRdb copy retains only in-frame clones and omits some. Of around 100,000 clones in the sample, roughly 86% were seen once. This TCR was sampled from a man aged 35 to 55 with active or convalescent COVID-19. This rearrangement joins TRBV19 to TRBJ1-1; 8 nucleotides align to TRBD1. Sequenced material: peripheral blood. The CDR3 DNA reads as TGTGCCAGTAGGACAGGGGTTGTGAACACTGAAGCTTTCTTT. It yields the protein CASRTGVVNTEAFF.